These 2 T cell receptor beta chains came from one sample sequenced in a study of T cells in Graves' hyperthyroidism and ophthalmopathy. The TCR beta CDR3 regions underwent amplification using RNA transcripts as the source. Initially, a first-round RT-PCR of the TCR CDR3 employed the HTBI primer set. Each CDR3 protein gets one entry after TCRdb re-called the multiplex PCR reads with MiXCR. This sample has a few hundred thousand distinct CDR3 sequences, with about a fifth found just once. Sequencing used blood. These receptor sequences come from a man younger than 30 with Graves' ophthalmopathy.

This clonotype has a count of ten or more. This chain joins TRBV13 and TRBJ2-5; no reliable D call. The germline V gene has CDR1 PRHDT and CDR2 FYEKMQ (reference sequence). V was pared by 2 bases and J by 5 bases, with 15 bases between. This CDR3 region has 15 residues. The CDR3: CASSLFQTSEETQYF. The CDR3 coding sequence is TGTGCCAGCAGCTTATTCCAGACCTCCGAGGAGACCCAGTACTTC.

The V call is TRBV9, the J call TRBJ2-3; perhaps TRBD1 as D (5 bases). Germline V CDR1 and CDR2: SGDLS, YYNGEE. CDR3 length equals 17 residues. V was pared by 2 bases and J by 6 bases, with 22 bases between. The CDR3 nucleotides are TGTGCCAGCAGCGTTGTTGGACAAAGGTTCGGGTCGGATACGCAGTATTTT. This translates into CASSVVGQRFGSDTQYF.